The T cell receptor (beta chain) under discussion was sequenced for a study of human T cells and chemical hapten exposure. Study-wide results and caveats: Controls formed significantly fewer large CDR3 similarity clusters than expanded TCRs did.

About this clonotype: Antigen unknown.

MiXCR, applied by TCRdb to the RACE reads, yields one record per CDR3 protein. The sample consists of about 190,000 distinct CDR3 sequences, 24% of them appearing once. Regarding time point: patch test 3, about 24 weeks after DPC sensitization. The treatment: therapeutic diphenylcyclopropenone sensitization with weekly scalp DPC. The receptor was isolated from a woman aged 35 to 49 with alopecia areata. Some clones in this sample may be carry-over from other donors' samples. The sequencing used whole blood, collected in connection with sensitization to the hapten diphenylcyclopropenone (DPC).

CDR3 nucleotide sequence: TGCAGTGCCAGGGACGGGAATCAGCCCCAGCATTTT. It encodes CSARDGNQPQHF. The chain combines TRBV20-1 with TRBJ1-5, with a tentative D call TRBD1 (5 bases). V was trimmed by 6 bases and J by 4 bases, leaving 10 bases between them. Germline assignment: CDR1 DFQATT and CDR2 SNEGSKA (reference sequence). The CDR3 is 12 residues long.